This TCR beta chain emerged from a study of blood T cell repertoires in COVID-19. CDR3 length: 14 amino acids. CDR1 is MNHEY, CDR2 SVGAGI, per germline. V shed 8 bases, J shed 1 base, and the junction held 2 bases outside the gene matches. Sequenced by immunoSEQ multiplex PCR; TCRdb stores in-frame clones only, minus some. The sample yields 45,000 to 65,000 clones, 75% to 90% seen once. The chain recombines TRBV6-5 with TRBJ2-3, with 11 positions matching TRBD2. What was sequenced was peripheral blood. The receptor was derived from a human donor with acute or convalescent COVID-19. The donor label of this sample is uncertain. Here the CDR3 DNA reads TGTGCCAGCCAACTAGCGGGAGGCACAGATACGCAGTATTTT. It codes for CASQLAGGTDTQYF.